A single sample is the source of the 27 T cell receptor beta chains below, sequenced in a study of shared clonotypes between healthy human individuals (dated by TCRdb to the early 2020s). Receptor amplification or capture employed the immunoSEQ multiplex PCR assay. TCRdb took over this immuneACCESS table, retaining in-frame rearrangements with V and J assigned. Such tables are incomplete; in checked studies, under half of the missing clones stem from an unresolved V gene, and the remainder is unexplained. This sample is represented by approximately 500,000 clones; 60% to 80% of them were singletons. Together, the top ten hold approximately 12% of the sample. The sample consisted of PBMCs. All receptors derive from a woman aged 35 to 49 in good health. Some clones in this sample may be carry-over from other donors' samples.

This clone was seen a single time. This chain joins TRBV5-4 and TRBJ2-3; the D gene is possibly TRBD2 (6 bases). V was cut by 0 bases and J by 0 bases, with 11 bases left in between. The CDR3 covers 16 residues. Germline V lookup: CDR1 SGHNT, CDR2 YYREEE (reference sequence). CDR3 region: CASSLASARSTDTQYF. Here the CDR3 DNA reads TGTGCCAGCAGCTTGGCTAGCGCGAGGAGCACAGATACGCAGTATTTT.

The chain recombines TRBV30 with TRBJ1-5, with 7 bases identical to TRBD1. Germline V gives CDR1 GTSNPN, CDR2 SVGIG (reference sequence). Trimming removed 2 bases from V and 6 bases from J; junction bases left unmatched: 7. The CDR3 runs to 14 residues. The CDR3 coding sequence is TGTGCCTGGAGTTCCAACAGGGGTGGTCAGCCCCAGCATTTT. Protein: CAWSSNRGGQPQHF.

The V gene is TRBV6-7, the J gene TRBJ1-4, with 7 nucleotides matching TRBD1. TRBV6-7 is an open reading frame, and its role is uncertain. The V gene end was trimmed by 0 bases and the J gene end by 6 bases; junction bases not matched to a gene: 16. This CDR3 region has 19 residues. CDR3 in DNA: TGTGCCAGCAGTTACTCCGACAGGGCAAAGCGCCGGTCACATGAAAAACTGTTTTTT. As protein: CASSYSDRAKRRSHEKLFF.

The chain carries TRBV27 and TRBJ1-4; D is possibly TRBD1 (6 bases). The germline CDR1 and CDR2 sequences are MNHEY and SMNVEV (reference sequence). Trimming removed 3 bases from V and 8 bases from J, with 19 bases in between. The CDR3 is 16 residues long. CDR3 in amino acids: CASSLGGGGQGEKLFF. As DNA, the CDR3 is TGTGCCAGCAGTTTGGGAGGGGGGGGCCAGGGCGAAAAACTGTTTTTT. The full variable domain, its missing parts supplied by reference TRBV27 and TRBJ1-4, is EAQVTQNPRYLITVTGKKLTVTCSQNMNHEYMSWYRQDPGLGLRQIYYSMNVEVTDKGDVPEGYKVSRKEKRNFPLILESPSPNQTSLYFCASSLGGGGQGEKLFFGSGTQLSVL.

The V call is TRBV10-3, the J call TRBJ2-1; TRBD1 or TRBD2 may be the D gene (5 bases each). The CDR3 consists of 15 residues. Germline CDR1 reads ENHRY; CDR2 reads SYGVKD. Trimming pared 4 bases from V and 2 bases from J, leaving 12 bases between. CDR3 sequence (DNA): TGTGCCATCAGTGGAACCGGGACGACCTACAATGAGCAGTTCTTC. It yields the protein CAISGTGTTYNEQFF.

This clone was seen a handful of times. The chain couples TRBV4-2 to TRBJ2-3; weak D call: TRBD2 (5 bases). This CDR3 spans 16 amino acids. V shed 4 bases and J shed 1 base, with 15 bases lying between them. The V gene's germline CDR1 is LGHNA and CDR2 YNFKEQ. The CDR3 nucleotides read TGTGCCAGCAGCCCAAGACGGCTCGGGGGCACAGATACGCAGTATTTT. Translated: CASSPRRLGGTDTQYF.

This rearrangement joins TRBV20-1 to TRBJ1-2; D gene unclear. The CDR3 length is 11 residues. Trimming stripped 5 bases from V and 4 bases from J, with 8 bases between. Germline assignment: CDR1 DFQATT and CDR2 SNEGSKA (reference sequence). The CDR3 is CSAARAYGYTF. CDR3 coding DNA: TGCAGTGCTGCCCGGGCCTATGGCTACACCTTC.

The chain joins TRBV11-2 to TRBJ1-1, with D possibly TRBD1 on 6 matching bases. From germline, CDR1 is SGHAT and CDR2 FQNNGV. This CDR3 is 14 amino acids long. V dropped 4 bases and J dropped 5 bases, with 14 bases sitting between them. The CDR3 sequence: CASSSSNGQTEAFF. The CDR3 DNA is TGTGCCAGCAGCTCCTCAAACGGACAGACTGAAGCTTTCTTT.

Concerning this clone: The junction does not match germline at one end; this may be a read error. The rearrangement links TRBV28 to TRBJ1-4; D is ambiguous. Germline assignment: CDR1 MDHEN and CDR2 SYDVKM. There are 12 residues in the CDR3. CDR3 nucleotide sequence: TGTGCCAGCAGCCCCCGTAGGGCCCGACTCCAATTT. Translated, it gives CASSPRRARLQF. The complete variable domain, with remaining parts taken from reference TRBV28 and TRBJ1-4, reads DVKVTQSSRYLVKRTGEKVFLECVQDMDHENMFWYRQDPGLGLRLIYFSYDVKMKEKGDIPEGYSVSREKKERFSLILESASTNQTSMYLCASSPRRARLQFGSGTQLSVL.

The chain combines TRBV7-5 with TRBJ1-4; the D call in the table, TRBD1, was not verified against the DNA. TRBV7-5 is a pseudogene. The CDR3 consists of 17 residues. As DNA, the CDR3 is TGTGCCAGAAGCATATATCGGACAGCCGCAACTAATGAAAAACTGTTTTTT. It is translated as CARSIYRTAATNEKLFF.

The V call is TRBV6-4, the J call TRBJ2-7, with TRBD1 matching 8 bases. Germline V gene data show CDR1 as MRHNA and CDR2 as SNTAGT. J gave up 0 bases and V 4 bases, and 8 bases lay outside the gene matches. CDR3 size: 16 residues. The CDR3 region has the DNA TGTGCCAGCAGTGCCCGGGACAGGTTGAGCTCCTACGAGCAGTACTTC. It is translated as CASSARDRLSSYEQYF.

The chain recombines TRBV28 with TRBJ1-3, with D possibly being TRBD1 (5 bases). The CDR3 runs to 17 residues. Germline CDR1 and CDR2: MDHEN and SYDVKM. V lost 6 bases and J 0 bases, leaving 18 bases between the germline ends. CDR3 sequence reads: CASSLPIDSPSGNTIYF. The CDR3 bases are TGTGCCAGCAGCCTCCCGATCGACAGTCCCTCTGGAAACACCATATATTTT.

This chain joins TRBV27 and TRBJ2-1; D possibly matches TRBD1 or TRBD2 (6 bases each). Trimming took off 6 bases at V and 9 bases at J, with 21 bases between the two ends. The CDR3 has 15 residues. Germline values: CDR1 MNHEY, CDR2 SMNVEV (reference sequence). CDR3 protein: CASRPAPGGPGEQFF. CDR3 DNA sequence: TGTGCCAGCAGACCTGCCCCCGGGGGCCCGGGTGAGCAGTTCTTC.

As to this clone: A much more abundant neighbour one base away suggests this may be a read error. CDR3 loop: CVSSPRLAGAYEQYF. The CDR3 region has the DNA TGTGTCAGCAGTCCCCGCCTAGCGGGAGCCTACGAGCAGTACTTC. V usage is TRBV28 and J usage is TRBJ2-7, with 10 bases lining up with TRBD2. Germline CDR1 reads MDHEN; CDR2 reads SYDVKM. This CDR3 comprises 15 residues.

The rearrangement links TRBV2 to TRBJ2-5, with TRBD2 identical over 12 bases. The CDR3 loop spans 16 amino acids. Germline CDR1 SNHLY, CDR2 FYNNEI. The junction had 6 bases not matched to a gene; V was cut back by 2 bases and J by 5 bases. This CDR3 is CASSELAGGPVETQYF. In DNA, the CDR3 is TGTGCCAGCAGTGAACTAGCGGGAGGGCCCGTGGAGACCCAGTACTTC. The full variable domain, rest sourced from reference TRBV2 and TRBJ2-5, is EPEVTQTPSHQVTQMGQEVILRCVPISNHLYFYWYRQILGQKVEFLVSFYNNEISEKSEIFDDQFSVERPDGSNFTLKIRSTKLEDSAMYFCASSELAGGPVETQYFGPGTRLLVL.

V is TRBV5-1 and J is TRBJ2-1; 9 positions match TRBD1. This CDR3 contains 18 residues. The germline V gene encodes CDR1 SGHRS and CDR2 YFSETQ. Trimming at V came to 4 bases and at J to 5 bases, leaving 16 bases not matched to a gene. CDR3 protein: CASSPYSTGTGKNNEQFF. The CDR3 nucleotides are TGCGCCAGCAGCCCCTATAGTACCGGGACAGGGAAAAACAATGAGCAGTTCTTC.

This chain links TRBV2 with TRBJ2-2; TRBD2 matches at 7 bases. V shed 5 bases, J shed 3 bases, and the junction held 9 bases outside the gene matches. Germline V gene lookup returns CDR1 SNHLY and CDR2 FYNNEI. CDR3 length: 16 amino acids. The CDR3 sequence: CASSTPGSGDTGELFF. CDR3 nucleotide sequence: TGTGCCAGCAGTACCCCAGGGAGCGGGGACACCGGGGAGCTGTTTTTT.

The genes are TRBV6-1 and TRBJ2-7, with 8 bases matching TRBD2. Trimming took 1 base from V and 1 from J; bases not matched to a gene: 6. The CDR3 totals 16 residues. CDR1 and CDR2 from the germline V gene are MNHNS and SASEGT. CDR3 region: CASSEGGGRPSYEQYF. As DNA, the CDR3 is TGTGCCAGCAGTGAAGGGGGCGGGAGGCCTTCCTACGAGCAGTACTTC.

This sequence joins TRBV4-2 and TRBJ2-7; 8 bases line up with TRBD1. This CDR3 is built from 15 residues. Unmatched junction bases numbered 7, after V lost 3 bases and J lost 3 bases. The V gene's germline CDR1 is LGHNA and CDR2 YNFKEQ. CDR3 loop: CASSHRATGDYEQYF. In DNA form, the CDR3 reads TGTGCCAGCAGCCACCGAGCGACAGGGGACTACGAGCAGTACTTC.

The DNA of the CDR3 is TGTGCCAGCAGCTCCCGGACTAGCGGGAGTGGAGAGACCCAGTACTTC. It specifies CASSSRTSGSGETQYF. V is TRBV5-4 and J is TRBJ2-5, with TRBD2 identical over 13 bases. This CDR3 has 16 residues. CDR1 is SGHNT and CDR2 is YYREEE in the germline V gene (reference sequence). J was trimmed by 4 bases and V by 3 bases; bases with no gene match: 6. Full variable domain (missing parts from reference TRBV5-4 and TRBJ2-5): ETGVTQSPTHLIKTRGQQVTLRCSSQSGHNTVSWYQQALGQGPQFIFQYYREEENGRGNFPPRFSGLQFPNYSSELNVNALELDDSALYLCASSSRTSGSGETQYFGPGTRLLVL.

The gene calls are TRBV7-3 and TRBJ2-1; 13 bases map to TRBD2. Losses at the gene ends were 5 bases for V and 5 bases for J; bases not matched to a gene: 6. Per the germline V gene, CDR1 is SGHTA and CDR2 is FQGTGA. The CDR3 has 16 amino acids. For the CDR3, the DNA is TGTGCCAGCAGCCCCCCTGGGACTAGCGGGAACAATGAGCAGTTCTTC. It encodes CASSPPGTSGNNEQFF. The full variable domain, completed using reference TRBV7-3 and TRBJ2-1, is GAGVSQTPSNKVTEKGKYVELRCDPISGHTALYWYRQSLGQGPEFLIYFQGTGAADDSGLPNDRFFAVRPEGSVSTLKIQRTERGDSAVYLCASSPPGTSGNNEQFFGPGTRLTVL.

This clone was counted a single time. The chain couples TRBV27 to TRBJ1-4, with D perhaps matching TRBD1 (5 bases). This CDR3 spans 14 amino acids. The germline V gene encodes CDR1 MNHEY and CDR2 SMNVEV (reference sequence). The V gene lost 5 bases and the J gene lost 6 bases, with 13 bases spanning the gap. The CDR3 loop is CASSPTGLYEKLFF. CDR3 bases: TGTGCCAGCAGTCCGACGGGACTTTATGAAAAACTGTTTTTT.

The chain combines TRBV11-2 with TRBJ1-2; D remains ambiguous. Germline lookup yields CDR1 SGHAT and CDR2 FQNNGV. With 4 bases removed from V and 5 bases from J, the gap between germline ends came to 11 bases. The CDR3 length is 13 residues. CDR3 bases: TGTGCCAGCAGCTCTGGGGTTGGGTATGGCTACACCTTC. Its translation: CASSSGVGYGYTF.

The CDR3, as DNA: TGTGCCAGCAGCCTATGGCGAATCCCTCTAGGCAATGAGCAGTTCTTC. Protein sequence: CASSLWRIPLGNEQFF. V gene TRBV5-4 combines with J gene TRBJ2-1; D call uncertain. V was cut by 4 bases and J by 6 bases, with 20 bases left in between. CDR3 length: 16 amino acids. From germline, CDR1 is SGHNT and CDR2 YYREEE (reference sequence).

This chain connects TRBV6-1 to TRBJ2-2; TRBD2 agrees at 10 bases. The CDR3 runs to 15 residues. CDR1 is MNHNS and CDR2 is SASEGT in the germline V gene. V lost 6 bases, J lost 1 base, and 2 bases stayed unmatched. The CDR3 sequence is CASRRLAGNTGELFF. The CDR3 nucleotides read TGTGCCAGCAGAAGACTAGCGGGGAACACCGGGGAGCTGTTTTTT.

CDR3 nucleotide sequence: TGTGCCAGCAGTTTCATCCGGGACAGGGTGCGAGAGACCCAGTACTTC. Translation gives CASSFIRDRVRETQYF. The V gene is TRBV28, the J gene TRBJ2-5; 9 bases are a match to TRBD1. The CDR3 has 16 amino acids. Germline loops: CDR1 MDHEN, CDR2 SYDVKM. With V trimmed by 3 bases and J by 4 bases, 9 bases remained unmatched.

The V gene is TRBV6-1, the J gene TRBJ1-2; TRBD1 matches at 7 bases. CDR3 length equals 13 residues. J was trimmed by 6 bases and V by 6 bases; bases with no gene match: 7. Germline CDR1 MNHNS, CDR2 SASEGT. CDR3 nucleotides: TGTGCCAGCAGCGAACGACAGGGTGATGGCTACACCTTC. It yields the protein CASSERQGDGYTF.